The following is a T cell receptor beta chain sequence with its context. This specimen comes from a study of blood T cell repertoires in COVID-19. Whole-study context: Sources were T cells, B-cell-depleted T cells, or PBMCs; the material itself was cDNA or gDNA.

Participant-reported clinical history was the basis for cohort assignment. As processed by the authors: It was from reference gene primer amplification that nucleated cell counts were estimated. The method was immunoSEQ multiplex PCR; TCRdb's version includes in-frame clones alone and lacks a portion of them. V and J calls plus clone size are reproduced from that table; the DNA served to infer D and trimming. This sample yields about 200,000 clones, of which approximately 86% are seen a single time; about 3.8% belongs to the top ten. The CDR3 spans 15 residues. Per germline, CDR1 MNHEY and CDR2 SMNVEV (reference sequence). J lost 12 bases, V lost 5 bases, and 9 bases had no gene match.

The sequenced sample was PBMCs or T cells enriched from blood (not recorded which). The chain couples TRBV27 to TRBJ2-1; 14 nucleotides agree with TRBD2. The TCR originated in a woman between 35 and 50 years old with acute COVID-19. This CDR3 is CASSPGTSGGRGQFF. Here the CDR3 DNA reads TGTGCCAGCAGTCCGGGGACTAGCGGGGGCAGGGGGCAGTTCTTC.